This T cell receptor beta chain comes out of a study of shared clonotypes between healthy human individuals. Findings and limits, study-wide: The genetic and exposure-history diversity represented was limited by few donors.

About this clone: Its specificity is not known.

Each sorted subset replicate got 200 ng genomic DNA, tens of thousands of genomes. The assay was immunoSEQ multiplex PCR, and TCRdb's table has in-frame clones only and misses some. The table records 2,100,000 or so clones, roughly 95% of them present only once. The study enrolled healthy HIV-negative adults without recent acute infections or vaccinations as donors. A split of CD4+ cells into CD45RA+ naive and CD45RA-negative memory subsets was performed. J was trimmed by 5 bases and V by 6 bases; bases with no gene match: 5. This CDR3 has 13 amino acids. Germline V gives CDR1 SGHDN, CDR2 FVKESK. The V gene is TRBV14, the J gene TRBJ2-5, with TRBD1 matching over 8 bases. The sequencing input was naive CD4+ T cells sorted from blood. Described subset: CD45RA+ positively selected. The source is a man aged 18-30 years in good health. The CDR3 DNA sequence: TGTGCCAGCAGTCGACAGGGGAGGGAGACCCAGTACTTC. As protein: CASSRQGRETQYF.